The clone carrying this T cell receptor beta chain was picked up one time. These data belong to a study of blood T cell repertoires in COVID-19. As for the study in general: Researchers got acute and convalescent COVID-19 samples from the United States, Italy and Spain. PBMCs, B-cell-depleted T cells, or T cells were the source of the cDNA or gDNA that made up the material.

In the authors' workflow: Amplification from reference gene primers served as the basis for estimated nucleated cell counts. The data were produced by immunoSEQ multiplex PCR, yet TCRdb's version contains in-frame clones alone and is incomplete. V and J calls and clone size are copied from that table; D and trimming were computed from the DNA. The sample shows more than 150,000 clones, about 85% of them seen only once. J was trimmed by 0 bases and V by 7 bases; bases with no gene match: 10. This CDR3 spans 17 amino acids. Per the germline V gene, CDR1 is SEHNR and CDR2 is FQNEAQ (reference sequence).

The TCR was taken from a woman between 65 and 79 years old with acute or convalescent COVID-19. The material sequenced was peripheral blood. This chain uses TRBV7-9 with TRBJ2-1, with 9 bases identical to TRBD2. For the CDR3, the DNA is TGTGCCAGCATTTACTCTAGCGGGGCGAGCTCCTACAATGAGCAGTTCTTC. The encoded protein is CASIYSSGASSYNEQFF.